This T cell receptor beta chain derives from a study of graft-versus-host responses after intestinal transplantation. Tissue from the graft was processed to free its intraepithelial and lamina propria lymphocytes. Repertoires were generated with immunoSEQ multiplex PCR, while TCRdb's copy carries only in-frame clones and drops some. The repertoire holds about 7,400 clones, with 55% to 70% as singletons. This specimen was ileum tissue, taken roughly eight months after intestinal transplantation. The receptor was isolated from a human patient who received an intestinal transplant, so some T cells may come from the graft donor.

CDR3 nucleotides: TGTGCCAGCAGCTTAAATCCAGGGGCGGAGACCCAGTACTTC. This gives the protein CASSLNPGAETQYF. The V gene is TRBV7-8, the J gene TRBJ2-5, with D maybe TRBD1 (6 bases). Trimming cost V 2 bases and J 5 bases, with 12 bases left between them. CDR1 is SGHVS, CDR2 FQNEAQ, per germline. The CDR3 consists of 14 residues.